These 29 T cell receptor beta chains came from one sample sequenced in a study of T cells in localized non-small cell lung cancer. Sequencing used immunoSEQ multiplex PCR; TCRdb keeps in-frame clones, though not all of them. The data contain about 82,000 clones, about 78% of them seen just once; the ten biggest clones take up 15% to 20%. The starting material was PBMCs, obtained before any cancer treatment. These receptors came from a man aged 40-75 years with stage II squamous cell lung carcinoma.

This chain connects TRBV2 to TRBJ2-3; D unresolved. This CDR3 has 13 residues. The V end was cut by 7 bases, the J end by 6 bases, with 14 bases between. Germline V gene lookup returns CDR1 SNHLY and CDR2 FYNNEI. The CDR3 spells CASNRAAADTQYF. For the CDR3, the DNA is TGTGCCAGCAATCGGGCCGCCGCGGATACGCAGTATTTT.

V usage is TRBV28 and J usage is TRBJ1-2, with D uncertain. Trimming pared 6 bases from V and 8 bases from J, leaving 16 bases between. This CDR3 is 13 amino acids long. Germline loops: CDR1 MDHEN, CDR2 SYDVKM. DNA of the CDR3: TGTGCCAGCAGCATCGACTCACGTGGAGGCTACACCTTC. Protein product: CASSIDSRGGYTF.

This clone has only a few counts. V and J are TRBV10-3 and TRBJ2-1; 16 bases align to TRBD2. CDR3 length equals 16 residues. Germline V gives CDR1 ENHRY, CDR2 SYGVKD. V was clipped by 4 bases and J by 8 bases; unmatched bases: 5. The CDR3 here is CAISAGLAGGLYEQFF. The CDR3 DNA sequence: TGTGCCATCAGTGCGGGACTAGCGGGGGGGCTGTATGAGCAGTTCTTC.

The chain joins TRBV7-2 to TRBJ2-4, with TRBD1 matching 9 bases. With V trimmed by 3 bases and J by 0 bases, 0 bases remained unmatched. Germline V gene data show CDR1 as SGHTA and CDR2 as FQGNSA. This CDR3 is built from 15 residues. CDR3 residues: CASSLTGGAKNIQYF. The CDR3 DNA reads TGTGCCAGCAGCTTGACAGGGGGAGCCAAAAACATTCAGTACTTC.

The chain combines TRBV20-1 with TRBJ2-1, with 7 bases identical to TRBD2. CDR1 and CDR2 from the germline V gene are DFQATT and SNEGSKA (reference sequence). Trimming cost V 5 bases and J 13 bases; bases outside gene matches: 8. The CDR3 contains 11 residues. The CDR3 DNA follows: TGCAGTGCTCCAACGGCGGGAGTTCAGTTCTTC. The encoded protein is CSAPTAGVQFF.

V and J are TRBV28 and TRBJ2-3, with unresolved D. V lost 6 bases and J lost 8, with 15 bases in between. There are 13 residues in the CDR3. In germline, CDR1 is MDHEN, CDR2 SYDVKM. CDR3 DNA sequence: TGTGCCAGCAGCCCCGGAATGGGCGGTACGCAGTATTTT. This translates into CASSPGMGGTQYF.

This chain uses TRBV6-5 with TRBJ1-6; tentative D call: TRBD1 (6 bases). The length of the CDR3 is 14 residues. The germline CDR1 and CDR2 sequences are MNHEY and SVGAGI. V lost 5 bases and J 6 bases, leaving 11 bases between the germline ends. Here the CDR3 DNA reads TGTGCCAGCAGTCTGCAGGGGACTAATTCACCCCTCCACTTT. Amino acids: CASSLQGTNSPLHF.

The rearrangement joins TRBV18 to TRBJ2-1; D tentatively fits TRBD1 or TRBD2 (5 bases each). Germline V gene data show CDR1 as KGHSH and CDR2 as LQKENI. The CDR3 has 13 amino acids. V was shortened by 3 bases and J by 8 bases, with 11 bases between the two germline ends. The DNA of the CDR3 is TGTGCCAGCTCACCGGGGGTAGCCTATGAGCAGTTCTTC. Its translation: CASSPGVAYEQFF. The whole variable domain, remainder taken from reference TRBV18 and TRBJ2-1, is NAGVMQNPRHLVRRRGQEARLRCSPMKGHSHVYWYRQLPEEGLKFMVYLQKENIIDESGMPKERFSAEFPKEGPSILRIQQVVRGDSAAYFCASSPGVAYEQFFGPGTRLTVL.

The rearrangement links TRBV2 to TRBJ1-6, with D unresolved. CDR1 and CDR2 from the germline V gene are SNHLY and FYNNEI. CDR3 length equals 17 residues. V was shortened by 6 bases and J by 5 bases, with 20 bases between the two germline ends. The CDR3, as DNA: TGTGCCAGCAGGGCCAAGTCACCTGATAGGGATAATTCACCCCTCCACTTT. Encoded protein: CASRAKSPDRDNSPLHF.

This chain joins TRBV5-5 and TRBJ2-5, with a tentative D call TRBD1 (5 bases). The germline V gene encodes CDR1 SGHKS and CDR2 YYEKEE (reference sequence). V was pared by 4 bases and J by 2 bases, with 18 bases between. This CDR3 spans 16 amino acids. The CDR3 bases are TGTGCCAGCAGCCCCCCGGCAGGGATTGCGCAAGAGACCCAGTACTTC. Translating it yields CASSPPAGIAQETQYF. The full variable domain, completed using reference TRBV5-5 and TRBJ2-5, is DAGVTQSPTHLIKTRGQQVTLRCSPISGHKSVSWYQQVLGQGPQFIFQYYEKEERGRGNFPDRFSARQFPNYSSELNVNALLLGDSALYLCASSPPAGIAQETQYFGPGTRLLVL.

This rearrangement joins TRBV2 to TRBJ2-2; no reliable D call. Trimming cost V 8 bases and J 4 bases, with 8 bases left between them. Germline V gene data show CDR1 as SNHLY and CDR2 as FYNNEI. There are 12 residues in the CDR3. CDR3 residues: CASRSSTGELFF. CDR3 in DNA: TGTGCCAGCCGAAGTAGCACCGGGGAGCTGTTTTTT.

The CDR3 is CSVTHSSGNTGELFF. CDR3 in DNA: TGCAGCGTTACGCACTCGAGCGGCAACACCGGGGAGCTGTTTTTT. The chain recombines TRBV29-1 with TRBJ2-2, with D possibly being TRBD2 (5 bases). Trimming took off 5 bases at V and 2 bases at J, with 15 bases between the two ends. Germline-derived CDR1 and CDR2 are SQVTM and ANQGSEA. This CDR3 is built from 15 residues.

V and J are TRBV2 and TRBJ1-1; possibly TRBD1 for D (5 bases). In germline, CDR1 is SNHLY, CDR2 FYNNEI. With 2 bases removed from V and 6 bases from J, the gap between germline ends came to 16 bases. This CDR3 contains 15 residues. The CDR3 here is CASSESGFGGAEAFF. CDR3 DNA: TGTGCCAGCAGTGAAAGCGGATTTGGAGGGGCTGAAGCTTTCTTT.

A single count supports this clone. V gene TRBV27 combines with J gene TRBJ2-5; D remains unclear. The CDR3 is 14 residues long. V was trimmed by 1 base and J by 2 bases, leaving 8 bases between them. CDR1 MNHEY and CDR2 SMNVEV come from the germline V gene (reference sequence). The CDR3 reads CASSLFSQQETQYF. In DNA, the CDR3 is TGTGCCAGCAGTTTATTCTCACAGCAAGAGACCCAGTACTTC.

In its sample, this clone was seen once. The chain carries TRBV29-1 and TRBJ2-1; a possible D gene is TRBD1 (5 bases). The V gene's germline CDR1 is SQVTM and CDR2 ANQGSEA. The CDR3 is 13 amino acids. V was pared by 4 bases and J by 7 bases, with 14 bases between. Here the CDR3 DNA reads TGCAGCGTTGCGTCAGGGAATTGGAATGAGCAGTTCTTC. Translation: CSVASGNWNEQFF.

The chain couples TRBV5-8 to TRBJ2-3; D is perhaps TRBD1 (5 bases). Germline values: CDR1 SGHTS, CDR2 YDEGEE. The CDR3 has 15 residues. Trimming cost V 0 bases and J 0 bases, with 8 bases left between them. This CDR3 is CASSLGRASTDTQYF. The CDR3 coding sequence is TGTGCCAGCAGCTTGGGCAGGGCTAGCACAGATACGCAGTATTTT.

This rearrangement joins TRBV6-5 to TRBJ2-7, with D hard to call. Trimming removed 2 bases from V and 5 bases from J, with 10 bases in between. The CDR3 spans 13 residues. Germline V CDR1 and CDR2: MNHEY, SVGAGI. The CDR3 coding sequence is TGTGCCAGCAGTTACCGCCAGCATAACGAGCAGTACTTC. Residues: CASSYRQHNEQYF.

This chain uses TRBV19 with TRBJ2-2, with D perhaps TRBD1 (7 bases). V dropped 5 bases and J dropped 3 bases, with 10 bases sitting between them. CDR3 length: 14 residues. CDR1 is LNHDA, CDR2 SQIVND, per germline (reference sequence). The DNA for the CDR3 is TGTGCCAGTAGTCGCAGGGGGGACACCGGGGAGCTGTTTTTT. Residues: CASSRRGDTGELFF.

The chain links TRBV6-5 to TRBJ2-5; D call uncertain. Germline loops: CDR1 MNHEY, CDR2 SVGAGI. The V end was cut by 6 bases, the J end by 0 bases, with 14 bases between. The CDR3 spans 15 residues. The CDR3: CASSSPDSHQETQYF. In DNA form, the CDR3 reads TGTGCCAGCAGCTCACCAGATTCCCACCAAGAGACCCAGTACTTC.

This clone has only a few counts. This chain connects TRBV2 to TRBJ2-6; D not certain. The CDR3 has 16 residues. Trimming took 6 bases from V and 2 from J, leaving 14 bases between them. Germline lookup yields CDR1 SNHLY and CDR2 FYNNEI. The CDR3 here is CASSSRQLTGANVLTF. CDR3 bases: TGTGCCAGCAGCTCGAGGCAACTGACTGGGGCCAACGTCCTGACTTTC.

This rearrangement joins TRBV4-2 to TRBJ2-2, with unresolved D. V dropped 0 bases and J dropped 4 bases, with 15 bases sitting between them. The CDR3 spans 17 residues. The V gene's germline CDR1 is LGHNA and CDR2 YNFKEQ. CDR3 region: CASSQDGGPPGTGELFF. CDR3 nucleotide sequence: TGTGCCAGCAGCCAAGACGGTGGGCCGCCGGGCACCGGGGAGCTGTTTTTT.

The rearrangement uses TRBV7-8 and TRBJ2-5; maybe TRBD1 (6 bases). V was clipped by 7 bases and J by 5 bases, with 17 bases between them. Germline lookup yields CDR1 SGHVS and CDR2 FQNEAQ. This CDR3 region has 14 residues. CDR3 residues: CASTSRGFGETQYF. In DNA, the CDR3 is TGTGCCAGCACCTCCAGGGGTTTCGGGGAGACCCAGTACTTC.

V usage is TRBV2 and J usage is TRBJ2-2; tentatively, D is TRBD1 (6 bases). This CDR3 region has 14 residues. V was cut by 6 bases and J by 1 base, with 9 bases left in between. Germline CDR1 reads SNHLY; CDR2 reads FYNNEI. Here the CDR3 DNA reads TGTGCCAGCAGGGACAGTGTGAACACCGGGGAGCTGTTTTTT. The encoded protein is CASRDSVNTGELFF.

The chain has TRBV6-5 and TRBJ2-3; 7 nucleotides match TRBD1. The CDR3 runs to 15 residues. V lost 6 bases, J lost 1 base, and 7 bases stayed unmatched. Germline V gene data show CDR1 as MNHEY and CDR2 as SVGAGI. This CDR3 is CASSHTGAGTDTQYF. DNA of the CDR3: TGTGCCAGCAGCCATACAGGGGCTGGCACAGATACGCAGTATTTT.

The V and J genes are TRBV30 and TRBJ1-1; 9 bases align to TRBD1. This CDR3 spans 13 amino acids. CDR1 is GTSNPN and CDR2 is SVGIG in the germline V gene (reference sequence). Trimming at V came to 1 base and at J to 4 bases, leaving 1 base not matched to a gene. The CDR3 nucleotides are TGTGCCTGGAGTGCGACAGGGGGCACTGAAGCTTTCTTT. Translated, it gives CAWSATGGTEAFF.

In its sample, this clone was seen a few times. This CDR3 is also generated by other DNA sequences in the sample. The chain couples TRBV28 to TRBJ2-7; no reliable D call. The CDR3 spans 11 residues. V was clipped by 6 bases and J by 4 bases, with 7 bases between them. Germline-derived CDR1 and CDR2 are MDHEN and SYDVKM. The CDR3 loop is CASSLRYEQYF. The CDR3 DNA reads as TGTGCCAGCAGCTTGAGATACGAGCAGTACTTC.

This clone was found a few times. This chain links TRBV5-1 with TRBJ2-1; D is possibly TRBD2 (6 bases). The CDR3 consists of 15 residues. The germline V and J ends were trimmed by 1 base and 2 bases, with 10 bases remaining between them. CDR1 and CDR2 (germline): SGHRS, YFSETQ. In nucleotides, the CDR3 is TGCGCCAGCAGCTTGCGCGGGGCCACCTACAATGAGCAGTTCTTC. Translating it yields CASSLRGATYNEQFF.

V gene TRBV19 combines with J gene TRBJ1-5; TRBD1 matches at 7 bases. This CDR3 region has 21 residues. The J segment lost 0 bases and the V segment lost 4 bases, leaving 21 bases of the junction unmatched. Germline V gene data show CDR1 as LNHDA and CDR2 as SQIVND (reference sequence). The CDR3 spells CASSKGFGRGQRKASNQPQHF. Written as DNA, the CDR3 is TGTGCCAGTAGTAAAGGGTTCGGGAGGGGACAGCGAAAAGCTAGCAATCAGCCCCAGCATTTT.

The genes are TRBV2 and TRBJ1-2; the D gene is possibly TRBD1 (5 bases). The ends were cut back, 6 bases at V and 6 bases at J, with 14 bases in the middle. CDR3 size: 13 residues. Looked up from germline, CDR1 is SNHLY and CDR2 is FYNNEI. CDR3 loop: CASRGGTPHGYTF. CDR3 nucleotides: TGTGCCAGCAGGGGGGGTACCCCCCATGGCTACACCTTC.